What follows are 18 T cell receptor beta chains derived from one specimen sequenced in a study of CD8 T cells in ankylosing spondylitis (dated by TCRdb to the late 2010s). Findings and caveats that apply to the study as a whole: Blood from ankylosing spondylitis patients appeared to be characterized by a TCR beta motif made up of eight highly homologous amino acid variants.

Their target antigens are unknown. Library creation used 5' RACE. The reads were generated on an Illumina HiSeq 2500. TCRdb passed the public sequencing reads through fastp at Q25 and MiXCR, retaining productive beta sequences. Identical CDR3 proteins give one entry, which carries the most common genes and DNA. Recorded for this sample are some 330,000 distinct CDR3 sequences; around 7.6% of them occurred a single time. Clones ranked in the top ten supply just over 14% of the sample. The sequenced sample was blood, either unsorted or a sorted T cell fraction (not recorded which). These receptors were taken from a male donor with ankylosing spondylitis.

CDR3 loop: CSASRLINEQFF. DNA for the CDR3: TGCAGTGCTAGTAGGCTGATCAATGAGCAGTTCTTC. This chain links TRBV20-1 with TRBJ2-1, with D hard to call. The CDR3 contains 12 residues. The V and J ends lost 3 bases and 6 bases respectively, with 9 bases between them. CDR1 is DFQATT, CDR2 SNEGSKA, per germline (reference sequence).

The table lists this clonotype with many counts. The V gene is TRBV28, the J gene TRBJ2-2, with a tentative D call TRBD2 (5 bases). From germline, CDR1 is MDHEN and CDR2 SYDVKM. Trimming removed 2 bases at V and 1 base at J, with 5 bases between. The length of the CDR3 is 14 residues. CDR3 loop: CASSLEGNTGELFF. As DNA, the CDR3 is TGTGCCAGCAGTTTAGAGGGGAACACCGGGGAGCTGTTTTTT.

This clonotype was recorded many times. The chain employs TRBV27 and TRBJ1-5, with no clear D. The V gene's germline CDR1 is MNHEY and CDR2 SMNVEV (reference sequence). The ends were cut back, 6 bases at V and 2 bases at J, with 11 bases in the middle. The CDR3 consists of 14 residues. The CDR3 DNA is TGTGCCAGCAGCTTAGGTGGGGGCAATCAGCCCCAGCATTTT. Translated: CASSLGGGNQPQHF.

J is TRBJ1-4 and V is TRBV4-1, with TRBD1 matching over 8 bases. This CDR3 has 15 residues. Germline-derived CDR1 and CDR2 are MGHRA and YSYEKL. J gave up 8 bases and V 5 bases, and 10 bases lay outside the gene matches. CDR3 sequence (DNA): TGCGCCAGCAGCAAATCGACAGGGGTGGAAGAAAAACTGTTTTTT. The encoded protein is CASSKSTGVEEKLFF.

The V call is TRBV7-9, the J call TRBJ1-2; TRBD1 agrees at 8 bases. The CDR3 contains 14 residues. Germline values: CDR1 SEHNR, CDR2 FQNEAQ (reference sequence). V lost 6 bases, J lost 5 bases, and 8 bases stayed unmatched. This chain's CDR3 is CASRRTGLLYGYTF. The CDR3, as DNA: TGTGCCAGCAGGAGGACAGGGTTATTATATGGCTACACCTTC.

This clonotype has a handful of counts. The chain joins TRBV6-1 to TRBJ1-1, with 9 bases aligning to TRBD1. This CDR3 has 16 residues. CDR1 MNHNS and CDR2 SASEGT come from the germline V gene. V shed 4 bases and J 1 base; nucleotides not matched to a gene: 7. CDR3 residues: CASSGTGTGTNTEAFF. The CDR3 DNA is TGTGCCAGCAGTGGTACCGGGACAGGGACGAACACTGAAGCTTTCTTT.

This clonotype has ten or more counts. The gene calls are TRBV5-1 and TRBJ2-7; 11 bases agree with TRBD2. Germline V gene lookup returns CDR1 SGHRS and CDR2 YFSETQ. The CDR3 has 17 amino acids. The V segment lost 2 bases and the J segment 4 bases; nucleotides outside the gene matches: 11. The DNA of the CDR3 is TGCGCCAGCAGCTTTCTGATCGGGACTAGCGGCCATTACGAGCAGTACTTC. Translated, it gives CASSFLIGTSGHYEQYF.

This clonotype showed up just a few times. J is TRBJ2-5 and V is TRBV28; the match to TRBD1 covers 8 bases. The CDR3 totals 16 residues. Trimming took 4 bases from V and 2 from J; bases not matched to a gene: 9. In germline, CDR1 is MDHEN, CDR2 SYDVKM. CDR3 DNA sequence: TGTGCCAGCAGTTCCCCCGGGACAGGCGCACAAGAGACCCAGTACTTC. The encoded protein is CASSSPGTGAQETQYF.

This clonotype was observed a handful of times. The chain employs TRBV15 and TRBJ2-7, with D possibly TRBD1 on 5 matching bases. This CDR3 comprises 13 residues. Per germline, CDR1 LNHNV and CDR2 YYDKDF (reference sequence). V dropped 0 bases and J dropped 11 bases, with 14 bases sitting between them. The CDR3 here is CATSRDYRMDEYF. The CDR3 DNA reads TGTGCCACCAGCAGAGATTACAGGATGGACGAGTACTTC.

V usage is TRBV13 and J usage is TRBJ2-3; D unresolved. V was pared by 5 bases and J by 1 base, with 4 bases between. This CDR3 is built from 12 residues. The germline V gene has CDR1 PRHDT and CDR2 FYEKMQ (reference sequence). The CDR3 is CASSQRTDTQYF. The DNA of the CDR3 is TGTGCCAGCAGCCAACGCACAGATACGCAGTATTTT.

This clonotype came up a few times. This sequence joins TRBV25-1 and TRBJ2-6; 8 bases are shared with TRBD1. V trimming: 3 bases; J trimming: 1 base; junction bases outside the gene matches: 5. Germline CDR1 reads MGHDK; CDR2 reads SYGVNS. CDR3 length: 17 residues. DNA for the CDR3: TGTGCCAGCAGTGAGTGGACAGGGTCTTCTGGGGCCAACGTCCTGACTTTC. This sequence encodes CASSEWTGSSGANVLTF.

The chain combines TRBV5-1 with TRBJ2-5; 8 bases agree with TRBD1. The CDR3 has 14 residues. The ends lost 5 bases at V and 3 bases at J; junction bases unmatched: 6. The germline V gene encodes CDR1 SGHRS and CDR2 YFSETQ. In DNA form, the CDR3 reads TGCGCCAGCAGTTCCCAGGGGGCTGAAGAGACCCAGTACTTC. The encoded protein is CASSSQGAEETQYF.

The V and J genes are TRBV7-6 and TRBJ2-1; 12 nucleotides agree with TRBD2. The CDR3 sequence is 15 residues long. The V and J ends lost 4 bases and 12 bases, in that order; junction bases with no gene match: 10. The germline V gene has CDR1 SGHVS and CDR2 FNYEAQ. The DNA of the CDR3 is TGTGCCAGCAGCTCCCGACTAGCGGGAGCCTCGGGGCAGTTCTTC. Translated, it gives CASSSRLAGASGQFF.

The J gene is TRBJ1-1, the V gene TRBV27, with D unresolved. V was cut by 1 base and J by 4 bases, with 16 bases left in between. The CDR3 is made up of 16 amino acids. The germline gives CDR1 MNHEY, CDR2 SMNVEV (reference sequence). The DNA for the CDR3 is TGTGCCAGCAGTTTATATAGCCAAACGTGGGGCACTGAAGCTTTCTTT. It yields the protein CASSLYSQTWGTEAFF.

The gene calls are TRBV4-1 and TRBJ1-1; 9 bases agree with TRBD1. The germline gives CDR1 MGHRA, CDR2 YSYEKL. The CDR3 is made up of 20 amino acids. The V and J ends lost 0 bases and 3 bases, in that order; junction bases with no gene match: 17. Here the CDR3 reads CASSQDPLDRGWFGYTEAFF. Here the CDR3 DNA reads TGCGCCAGCAGCCAAGATCCGCTCGACAGGGGGTGGTTTGGGTACACTGAAGCTTTCTTT.

The chain uses TRBV4-3 and TRBJ2-3; no firm D call. Between the trimmed V and J ends, which lost 1 base and 6 bases, there was a span of 8 bases. Germline loops: CDR1 LGHNA, CDR2 YSLEER. The CDR3 covers 13 residues. The CDR3, as DNA: TGCGCCAGCAGCCAAGGATCTAGTGATACGCAGTATTTT. This sequence encodes CASSQGSSDTQYF.

This clonotype was detected only a few times. The DNA of the CDR3 is TGTGCCAGCAGCCTGGGGCGGGACAACTCTGGAAACACCATATATTTT. Protein sequence: CASSLGRDNSGNTIYF. This chain uses TRBV12-3 or TRBV12-4 with TRBJ1-3, with TRBD1 as a possible D gene (6 bases). Between the trimmed V and J ends, which lost 6 bases and 0 bases, there was a span of 15 bases. There are 16 residues in the CDR3.

CDR3 DNA: TGTGCCAGCAGCGTAGACCCCGATCCCACCACCATATATTTT. Amino acids: CASSVDPDPTTIYF. The gene calls are TRBV9 and TRBJ1-3; D is undetermined. Germline V gives CDR1 SGDLS, CDR2 YYNGEE. There are 14 residues in the CDR3. Between the trimmed V and J ends, which lost 0 bases and 9 bases, there was a span of 13 bases.